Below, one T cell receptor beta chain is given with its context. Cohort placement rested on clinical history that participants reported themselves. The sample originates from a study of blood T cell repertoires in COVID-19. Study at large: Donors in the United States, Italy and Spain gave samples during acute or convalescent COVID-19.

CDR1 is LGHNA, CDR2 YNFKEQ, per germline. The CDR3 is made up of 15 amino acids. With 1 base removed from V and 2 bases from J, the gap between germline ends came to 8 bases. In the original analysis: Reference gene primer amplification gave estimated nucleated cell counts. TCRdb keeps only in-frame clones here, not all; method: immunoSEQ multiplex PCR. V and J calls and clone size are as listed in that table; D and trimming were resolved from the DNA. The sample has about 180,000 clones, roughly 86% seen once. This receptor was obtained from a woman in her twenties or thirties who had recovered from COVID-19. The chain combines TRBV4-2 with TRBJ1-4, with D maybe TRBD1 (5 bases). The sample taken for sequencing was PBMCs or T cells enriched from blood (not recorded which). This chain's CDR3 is CASSQVAGTNEKLFF. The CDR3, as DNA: TGTGCCAGCAGCCAAGTCGCAGGGACTAATGAAAAACTGTTTTTT.